These 11 T cell receptor beta chains share one sample of origin, sequenced in a study of blood T cells in healthy people across ages. The use of a sample-barcoded 5' primer and a J-beta primer mix characterized a second PCR of roughly 6 to 11 cycles. From the 5' RACE reads, TCRdb called clonotypes with MiXCR, one entry per CDR3 protein. Counted here are 1,100,000 or so distinct CDR3 sequences, 35% to 55% occurring once; the ten biggest clones make up 15% to 20%. The sample taken for sequencing was blood. The source is a woman aged 60-75 years in good health.

This sequence joins TRBV5-1 and TRBJ2-3, with 9 bases identical to TRBD2. The ends lost 0 bases at V and 6 bases at J; junction bases unmatched: 5. Per germline, CDR1 SGHRS and CDR2 YFSETQ. The CDR3 contains 15 residues. The CDR3 DNA sequence: TGCGCCAGCAGCTTGGCGCTAGCGGGAATGGATACGCAGTATTTT. Its translation: CASSLALAGMDTQYF.

This clonotype was seen a single time. The chain combines TRBV29-1 with TRBJ2-7; possibly TRBD2 for D (6 bases). Germline CDR1 SQVTM, CDR2 ANQGSEA. CDR3 size: 12 residues. V dropped 2 bases and J dropped 2 bases, with 7 bases sitting between them. This chain's CDR3 is CSVELATYEQYF. The DNA for the CDR3 is TGCAGCGTTGAACTAGCGACCTACGAGCAGTACTTC.

In this sample, this clonotype turned up once. The junction shows a germline mismatch at one end, possibly a read error. This chain uses TRBV29-1 with TRBJ2-3; D gene uncertain. This CDR3 contains 12 residues. CDR1 SQVTM and CDR2 ANQGSEA come from the germline V gene. The CDR3 spells CGVEVDTDTQYF. Written as DNA, the CDR3 is TGCGGCGTTGAGGTAGACACAGATACGCAGTATTTT.

The J gene is TRBJ1-1, the V gene TRBV29-1; TRBD1 aligns across 8 bases. Germline values: CDR1 SQVTM, CDR2 ANQGSEA. The length of the CDR3 is 13 residues. Germline trimming cut 7 bases from V and 4 bases from J; bases unmatched to any gene: 8. The CDR3 spells CSARTGSGTEAFF. The CDR3 DNA reads TGCAGCGCCAGGACAGGGTCGGGCACTGAAGCTTTCTTT.

The chain carries TRBV4-2 and TRBJ2-7; tentative D call: TRBD2 (6 bases). The length of the CDR3 is 16 residues. Deletions cut 1 base from V and 5 bases from J, with 18 bases between. Germline assignment: CDR1 LGHNA and CDR2 YNFKEQ. As DNA, the CDR3 is TGTGCCAGCAGCCAAGCAAGTGGGGCAAGGAGGGACGAGCAGTACTTC. Protein sequence: CASSQASGARRDEQYF.

This clonotype was seen a few times. This rearrangement joins TRBV11-2 to TRBJ2-4; perhaps TRBD2 as D (6 bases). The DNA end lines up better with TRBJ2-7; the J call may be wrong. The CDR3 is made up of 14 amino acids. From germline, CDR1 is SGHAT and CDR2 FQNNGV. CDR3 bases: TGTGCCAGCAGCTTAGCGGCGGGGCTGTACGAGCAGTACTTC. It codes for CASSLAAGLYEQYF.

This clonotype was detected a few times. This chain uses TRBV20-1 with TRBJ2-1; 8 nucleotides match TRBD1. Germline V gives CDR1 DFQATT, CDR2 SNEGSKA (reference sequence). The CDR3 contains 14 residues. The trim removed 5 bases at V and 7 bases at J, leaving 10 bases unmatched. The DNA for the CDR3 is TGCAGTGCTCCTCCTCTAACAGGGGGGAATGAGCAGTTCTTC. Protein sequence: CSAPPLTGGNEQFF.

The chain's CDR3 is CASSATPSSYNEQFF. CDR3 in DNA: TGTGCCAGCAGCGCTACTCCTAGCTCCTACAATGAGCAGTTCTTC. The chain uses TRBV7-6 and TRBJ2-1; D uncertain. CDR1 is SGHVS, CDR2 FNYEAQ, per germline. CDR3 size: 15 residues. V lost 5 bases and J 0 bases, leaving 11 bases between the germline ends.

The J gene is TRBJ2-3, the V gene TRBV7-9; maybe TRBD1 (6 bases). V gave up 1 base and J gave up 6 bases, with 11 bases separating them. Germline CDR1 is SEHNR and CDR2 is FQNEAQ (reference sequence). The CDR3 is 14 residues long. This chain's CDR3 is CASSLVTGSDTQYF. DNA of the CDR3: TGTGCCAGCAGCTTAGTAACAGGGTCGGATACGCAGTATTTT.

V is TRBV7-2 and J is TRBJ1-2, with D possibly TRBD1 on 5 matching bases. V lost 1 base, J lost 1 base, and 10 bases lay in between. Germline V gene data show CDR1 as SGHTA and CDR2 as FQGNSA. This CDR3 spans 15 amino acids. The CDR3 region is CASSLGQGFNYGYTF. CDR3 coding DNA: TGTGCCAGCAGCTTAGGGCAGGGCTTTAACTATGGCTACACCTTC.

This chain connects TRBV30 to TRBJ2-5, with D possibly being TRBD2 (5 bases). V gave up 4 bases and J gave up 11 bases, with 23 bases separating them. The CDR3 runs to 14 residues. The V gene's germline CDR1 is GTSNPN and CDR2 SVGIG (reference sequence). CDR3 region: CAWTLARRMGEQYF. The CDR3 nucleotides read TGTGCCTGGACCCTAGCCAGGAGGATGGGTGAGCAGTACTTC.